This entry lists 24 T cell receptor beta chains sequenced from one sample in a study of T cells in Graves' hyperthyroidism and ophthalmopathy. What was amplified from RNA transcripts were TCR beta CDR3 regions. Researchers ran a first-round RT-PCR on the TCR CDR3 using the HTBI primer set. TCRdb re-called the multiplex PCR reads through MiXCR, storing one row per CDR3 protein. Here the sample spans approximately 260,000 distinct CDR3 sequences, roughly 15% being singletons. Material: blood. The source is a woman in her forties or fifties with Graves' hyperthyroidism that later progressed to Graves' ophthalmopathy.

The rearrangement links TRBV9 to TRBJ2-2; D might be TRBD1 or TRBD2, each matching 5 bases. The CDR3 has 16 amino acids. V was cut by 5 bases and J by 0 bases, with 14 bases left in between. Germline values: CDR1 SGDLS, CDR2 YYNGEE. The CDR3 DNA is TGTGCCAGCAGGAAATCCGGGACGGCGAACACCGGGGAGCTGTTTTTT. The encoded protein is CASRKSGTANTGELFF.

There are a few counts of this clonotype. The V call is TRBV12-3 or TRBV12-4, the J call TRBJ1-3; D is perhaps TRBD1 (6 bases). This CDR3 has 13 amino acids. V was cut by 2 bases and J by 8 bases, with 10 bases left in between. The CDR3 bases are TGTGCCAGCAGTTTAAGAGGGGGTTACACCATATATTTT. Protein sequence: CASSLRGGYTIYF.

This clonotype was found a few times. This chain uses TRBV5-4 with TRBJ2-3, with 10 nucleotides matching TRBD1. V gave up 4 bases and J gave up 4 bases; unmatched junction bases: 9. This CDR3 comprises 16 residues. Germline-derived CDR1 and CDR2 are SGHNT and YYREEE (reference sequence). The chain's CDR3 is CASSASGTGAADTQYF. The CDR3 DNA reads TGTGCCAGCAGCGCATCCGGGACAGGGGCTGCAGATACGCAGTATTTT.

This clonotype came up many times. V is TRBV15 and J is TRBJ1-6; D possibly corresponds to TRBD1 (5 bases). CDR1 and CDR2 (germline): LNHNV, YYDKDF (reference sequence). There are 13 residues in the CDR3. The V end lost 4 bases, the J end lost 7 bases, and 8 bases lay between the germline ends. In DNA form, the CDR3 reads TGTGCCACCAGCAAGGGGAGGAATTCACCCCTCCACTTT. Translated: CATSKGRNSPLHF.

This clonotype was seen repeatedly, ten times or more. The CDR3 region has the DNA TGCAGTGATGCGGGAGCTTACAATGAGCAGTTCTTC. Protein: CSDAGAYNEQFF. The rearrangement joins TRBV20-1 to TRBJ2-1, with TRBD2 matching over 7 bases. CDR1 DFQATT and CDR2 SNEGSKA come from the germline V gene (reference sequence). CDR3 size: 12 residues. With 7 bases clipped from V and 4 bases from J, the junction kept 4 bases outside the gene matches.

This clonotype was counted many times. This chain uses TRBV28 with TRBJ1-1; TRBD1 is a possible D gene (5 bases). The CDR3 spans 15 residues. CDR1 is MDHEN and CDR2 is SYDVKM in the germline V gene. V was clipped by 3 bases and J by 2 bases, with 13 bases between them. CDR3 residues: CASSFGGGLNTEAFF. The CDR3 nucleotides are TGTGCCAGCAGTTTCGGGGGAGGACTCAACACTGAAGCTTTCTTT. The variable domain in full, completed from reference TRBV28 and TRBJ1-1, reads DVKVTQSSRYLVKRTGEKVFLECVQDMDHENMFWYRQDPGLGLRLIYFSYDVKMKEKGDIPEGYSVSREKKERFSLILESASTNQTSMYLCASSFGGGLNTEAFFGQGTRLTVV.

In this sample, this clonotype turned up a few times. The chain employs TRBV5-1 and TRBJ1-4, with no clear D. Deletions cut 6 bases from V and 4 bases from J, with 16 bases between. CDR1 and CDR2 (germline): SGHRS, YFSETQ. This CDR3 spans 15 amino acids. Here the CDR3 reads CASTTGPGINEKLFF. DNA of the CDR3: TGCGCCAGCACCACCGGGCCGGGAATTAATGAAAAACTGTTTTTT.

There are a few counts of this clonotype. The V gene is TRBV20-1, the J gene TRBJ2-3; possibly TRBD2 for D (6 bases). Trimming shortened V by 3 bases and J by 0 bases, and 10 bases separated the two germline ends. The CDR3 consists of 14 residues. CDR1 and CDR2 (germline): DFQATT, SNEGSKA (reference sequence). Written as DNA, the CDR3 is TGCAGTGCTAGTCCCAGCGGGAGCACAGATACGCAGTATTTT. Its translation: CSASPSGSTDTQYF.

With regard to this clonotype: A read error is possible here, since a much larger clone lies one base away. The CDR3 coding sequence is TGTGCCACCAGTGATTCTCCAGCTCACAATGAGCAGTTCTTC. It is translated as CATSDSPAHNEQFF. The chain couples TRBV24-1 to TRBJ2-1, with D uncertain. Per the germline V gene, CDR1 is KGHDR and CDR2 is SFDVKD. The CDR3 loop spans 14 amino acids. V dropped 2 bases and J dropped 5 bases, with 9 bases sitting between them.

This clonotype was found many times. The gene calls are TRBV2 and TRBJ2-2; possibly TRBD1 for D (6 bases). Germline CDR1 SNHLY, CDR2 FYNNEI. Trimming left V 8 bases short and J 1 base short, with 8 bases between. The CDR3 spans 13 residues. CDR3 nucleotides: TGTGCCAGCGAGGGACAGAACACCGGGGAGCTGTTTTTT. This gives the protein CASEGQNTGELFF.

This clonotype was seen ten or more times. CDR3 in DNA: TGCAGTGCTGCGCCGCTCCAGGGGGCGCGGATAGCTTTCTTT. This gives the protein CSAAPLQGARIAFF. The V and J genes are TRBV20-1 and TRBJ1-1; 8 nucleotides line up with TRBD1. Germline V gene sequence: CDR1 DFQATT, CDR2 SNEGSKA (reference sequence). The CDR3 extends over 14 amino acids. V lost 5 bases, J lost 10 bases, and 15 bases stayed unmatched.

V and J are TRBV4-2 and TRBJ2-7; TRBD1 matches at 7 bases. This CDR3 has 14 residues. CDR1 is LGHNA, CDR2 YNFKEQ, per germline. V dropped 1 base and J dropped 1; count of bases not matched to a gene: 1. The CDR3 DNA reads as TGTGCCAGCAGCCAAGGGGACAGTTCCTACGAGCAGTACTTC. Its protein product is CASSQGDSSYEQYF.

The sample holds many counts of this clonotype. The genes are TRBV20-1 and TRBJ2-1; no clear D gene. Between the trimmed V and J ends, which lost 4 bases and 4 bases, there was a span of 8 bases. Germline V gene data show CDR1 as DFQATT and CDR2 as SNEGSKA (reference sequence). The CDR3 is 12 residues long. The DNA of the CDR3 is TGCAGTGCTACCCCGATATACAATGAGCAGTTCTTC. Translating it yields CSATPIYNEQFF.

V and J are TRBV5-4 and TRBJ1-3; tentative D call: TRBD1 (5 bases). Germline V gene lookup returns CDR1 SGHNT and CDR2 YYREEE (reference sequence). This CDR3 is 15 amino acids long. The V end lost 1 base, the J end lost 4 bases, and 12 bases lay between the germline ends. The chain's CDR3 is CASSLTTASGNTIYF. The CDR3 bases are TGTGCCAGCAGCTTGACGACAGCGTCGGGAAACACCATATATTTT. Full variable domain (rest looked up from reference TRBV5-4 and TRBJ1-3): ETGVTQSPTHLIKTRGQQVTLRCSSQSGHNTVSWYQQALGQGPQFIFQYYREEENGRGNFPPRFSGLQFPNYSSELNVNALELDDSALYLCASSLTTASGNTIYFGEGSWLTVV.

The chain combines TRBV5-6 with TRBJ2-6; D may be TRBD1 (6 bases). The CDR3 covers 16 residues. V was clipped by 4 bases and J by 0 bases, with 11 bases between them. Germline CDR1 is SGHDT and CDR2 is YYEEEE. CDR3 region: CASSLTGHSGANVLTF. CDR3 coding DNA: TGTGCCAGCAGCCTTACAGGGCACTCTGGGGCCAACGTCCTGACTTTC.

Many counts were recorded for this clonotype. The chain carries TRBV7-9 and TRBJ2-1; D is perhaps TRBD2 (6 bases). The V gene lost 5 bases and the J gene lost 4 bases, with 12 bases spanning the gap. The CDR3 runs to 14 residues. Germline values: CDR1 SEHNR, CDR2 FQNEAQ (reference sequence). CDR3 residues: CASSGTWVYNEQFF. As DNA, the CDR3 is TGTGCCAGCAGCGGGACTTGGGTTTACAATGAGCAGTTCTTC.

The CDR3, as DNA: TGCGCCAGCACCCTTAGCGGGAGGGCCAATGAGACCCAGTACTTC. This sequence encodes CASTLSGRANETQYF. The V gene is TRBV5-1, the J gene TRBJ2-5, with 11 bases that match TRBD2. V was clipped by 6 bases and J by 5 bases; unmatched bases: 9. This CDR3 contains 15 residues. From germline, CDR1 is SGHRS and CDR2 YFSETQ. Filled out from reference TRBV5-1 and TRBJ2-5, the complete variable domain reads KAGVTQTPRYLIKTRGQQVTLSCSPISGHRSVSWYQQTPGQGLQFLFEYFSETQRNKGNFPGRFSGRQFSNSRSEMNVSTLELGDSALYLCASTLSGRANETQYFGPGTRLLVL.

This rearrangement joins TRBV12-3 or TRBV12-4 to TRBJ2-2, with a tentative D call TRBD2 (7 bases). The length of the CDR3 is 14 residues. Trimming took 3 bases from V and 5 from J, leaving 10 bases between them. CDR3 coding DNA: TGTGCCAGCAGTTTTAAGGGGGGGACCGGGGAGCTGTTTTTT. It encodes CASSFKGGTGELFF.

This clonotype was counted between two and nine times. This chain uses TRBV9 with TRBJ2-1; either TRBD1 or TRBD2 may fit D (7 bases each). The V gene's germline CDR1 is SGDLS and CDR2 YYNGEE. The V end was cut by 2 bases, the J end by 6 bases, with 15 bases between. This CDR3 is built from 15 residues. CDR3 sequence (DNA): TGTGCCAGCAGCGTGTTTTCAGGGGGGGGCAATGAGCAGTTCTTC. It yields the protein CASSVFSGGGNEQFF.

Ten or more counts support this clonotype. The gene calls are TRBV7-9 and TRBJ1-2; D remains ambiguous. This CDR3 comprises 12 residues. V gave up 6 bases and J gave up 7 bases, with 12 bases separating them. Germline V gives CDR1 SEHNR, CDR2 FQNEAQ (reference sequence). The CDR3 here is CASRPGLFGYTF. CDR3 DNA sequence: TGTGCCAGCAGGCCCGGACTGTTTGGCTACACCTTC.

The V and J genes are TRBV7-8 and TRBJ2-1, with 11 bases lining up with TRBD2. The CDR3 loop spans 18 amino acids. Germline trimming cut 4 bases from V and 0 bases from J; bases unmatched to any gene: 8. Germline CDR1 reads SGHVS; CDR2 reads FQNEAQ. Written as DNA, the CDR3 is TGTGCCAGCAGCTCACGGACTAGCGGGTCTTCCTCCTACAATGAGCAGTTCTTC. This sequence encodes CASSSRTSGSSSYNEQFF.

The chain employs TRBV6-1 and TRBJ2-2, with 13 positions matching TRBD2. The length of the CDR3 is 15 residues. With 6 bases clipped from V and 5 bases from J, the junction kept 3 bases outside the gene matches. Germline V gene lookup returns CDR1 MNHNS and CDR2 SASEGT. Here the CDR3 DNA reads TGTGCCAGCAGGTGGACTAGCGGGAGTACCGGGGAGCTGTTTTTT. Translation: CASRWTSGSTGELFF.

The CDR3 here is CASSLQGVNSPLHF. CDR3 sequence (DNA): TGTGCCAGCAGTTTACAGGGGGTTAATTCACCCCTCCACTTT. This chain links TRBV27 with TRBJ1-6; 7 bases map to TRBD1. The CDR3 totals 14 residues. Per germline, CDR1 MNHEY and CDR2 SMNVEV (reference sequence). The junction had 1 base not matched to a gene; V was cut back by 2 bases and J by 6 bases.

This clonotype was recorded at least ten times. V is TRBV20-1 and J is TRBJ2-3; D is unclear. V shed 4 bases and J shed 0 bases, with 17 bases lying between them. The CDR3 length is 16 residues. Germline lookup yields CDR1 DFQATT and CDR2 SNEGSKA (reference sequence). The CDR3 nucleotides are TGCAGTGCTACGATACGGTTCCGTCCTAGCACAGATACGCAGTATTTT. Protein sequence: CSATIRFRPSTDTQYF.